These 24 T cell receptor beta chains originate from one sample sequenced in a study of cytomegalovirus exposure and HLA in healthy donors. Both 60 Vbeta primers and 13 Jbeta primers went into the PCR. The table came from immunoSEQ multiplex PCR; TCRdb's copy has only in-frame clones and leaves some out. This table holds approximately 37,000 clones, around 82% found once. The specimen sequenced was PBMCs. Receptor source: a young woman in good health and CMV-seropositive.

The genes are TRBV5-1 and TRBJ2-7, with 7 bases fitting TRBD1. The CDR3 consists of 14 residues. Germline V gene lookup returns CDR1 SGHRS and CDR2 YFSETQ. The ends lost 4 bases at V and 0 bases at J; junction bases unmatched: 4. The CDR3 loop reads CASSRGQSSYEQYF. The CDR3 nucleotides read TGCGCCAGCAGCCGGGGACAGTCCTCCTACGAGCAGTACTTC.

The chain couples TRBV2 to TRBJ2-1; a possible D gene is TRBD1 (6 bases). There are 16 residues in the CDR3. Deletions cut 6 bases from V and 1 base from J, with 16 bases between. Germline V gives CDR1 SNHLY, CDR2 FYNNEI. As DNA, the CDR3 is TGTGCCAGCAGGGCAAACAGGGTGACATCCTACAATGAGCAGTTCTTC. Its protein product is CASRANRVTSYNEQFF.

This clone occurred once. The rearrangement joins TRBV5-1 to TRBJ2-7; TRBD2 matches at 9 bases. Germline assignment: CDR1 SGHRS and CDR2 YFSETQ. The CDR3 covers 17 residues. Unmatched junction bases numbered 16, after V lost 3 bases and J lost 6 bases. The CDR3 is CASSSLGLAIRESEQYF. The CDR3 DNA reads as TGCGCCAGCAGCTCACTAGGACTAGCGATTCGAGAAAGCGAGCAGTACTTC.

This chain joins TRBV4-1 and TRBJ2-3, with 9 bases matching TRBD1. The length of the CDR3 is 20 residues. The J segment lost 3 bases and the V segment lost 0 bases, leaving 16 bases of the junction unmatched. Germline V gene lookup returns CDR1 MGHRA and CDR2 YSYEKL. The CDR3, as DNA: TGCGCCAGCAGCCAAGATATAATTGGTAGGCGGGACAGGGAAACAGATACGCAGTATTTT. Translated, it gives CASSQDIIGRRDRETDTQYF.

CDR3 bases: TGTGCCAGCAGTTGGATCTTGGTACAGTACCTCTATGGCTACACCTTC. Its protein is CASSWILVQYLYGYTF. V and J are TRBV28 and TRBJ1-2; no reliable D call. This CDR3 has 16 amino acids. Trimming removed 4 bases from V and 4 bases from J, with 19 bases in between. CDR1 is MDHEN, CDR2 SYDVKM, per germline.

The V gene is TRBV27, the J gene TRBJ1-5; D possibly corresponds to TRBD1 (5 bases). Germline V lookup: CDR1 MNHEY, CDR2 SMNVEV (reference sequence). V lost 5 bases and J lost 3, with 8 bases in between. This CDR3 contains 13 residues. In DNA form, the CDR3 reads TGTGCCAGCAGTATCAGGGACAATCAGCCCCAGCATTTT. As protein: CASSIRDNQPQHF.

This chain links TRBV6-1 with TRBJ2-3; 8 nucleotides agree with TRBD1. This CDR3 comprises 15 residues. With V trimmed by 10 bases and J by 4 bases, 13 bases remained unmatched. CDR1 is MNHNS, CDR2 SASEGT, per germline. In DNA, the CDR3 is TGTGCCACCAGCCTTTCAGCAGGGGGCCCAGATACGCAGTATTTT. Translating it yields CATSLSAGGPDTQYF.

The chain couples TRBV11-2 to TRBJ2-5, with a tentative D call TRBD1 (6 bases). Trimming cost V 5 bases and J 7 bases, with 14 bases left between them. The CDR3 consists of 13 residues. Germline CDR1 is SGHAT and CDR2 is FQNNGV. CDR3 DNA sequence: TGTGCCAGCAGCAAACCGGACAGTTGGACCCAGTACTTC. Protein: CASSKPDSWTQYF.

The chain combines TRBV18 with TRBJ1-1, with D perhaps TRBD1 (5 bases). The CDR3 runs 14 residues. In germline, CDR1 is KGHSH, CDR2 LQKENI. The V end lost 5 bases, the J end lost 4 bases, and 14 bases lay between the germline ends. CDR3 sequence: CASSTQGRITEAFF. The CDR3 coding sequence is TGTGCCAGCTCAACCCAGGGTAGGATCACTGAAGCTTTCTTT.

The CDR3 protein is CASKGSTGDTGELFF. The CDR3 nucleotides are TGCGCCAGCAAGGGGTCCACGGGGGACACCGGGGAGCTGTTTTTT. The chain employs TRBV5-1 and TRBJ2-2; a weak D match, TRBD2 (6 bases). The CDR3 is 15 residues long. Germline loops: CDR1 SGHRS, CDR2 YFSETQ. V was clipped by 6 bases and J by 3 bases, with 15 bases between them.

The V gene is TRBV7-2, the J gene TRBJ2-2; D is unclear. This CDR3 is 12 amino acids long. Germline V gene data show CDR1 as SGHTA and CDR2 as FQGNSA. V gave up 3 bases and J gave up 4 bases, with 3 bases separating them. The CDR3 protein is CASSFSTGELFF. The CDR3 DNA reads TGTGCCAGCAGCTTTAGCACCGGGGAGCTGTTTTTT.

This chain uses TRBV27 with TRBJ2-6, with D perhaps matching TRBD1 (5 bases). This CDR3 is 17 amino acids long. CDR1 and CDR2 (germline): MNHEY, SMNVEV (reference sequence). V was cut by 6 bases and J by 2 bases, with 17 bases left in between. The CDR3 protein is CASRPRAGLAGANVLTF. For the CDR3, the DNA is TGTGCCAGCAGACCAAGGGCAGGGCTCGCTGGGGCCAACGTCCTGACTTTC.

This clone has only a few counts. The rearrangement links TRBV6-5 to TRBJ2-3, with D possibly being TRBD2 (5 bases). Trimming left V 6 bases short and J 5 bases short, with 15 bases between. Germline CDR1 and CDR2: MNHEY and SVGAGI. The CDR3 runs 14 residues. CDR3 region: CASRSGTRRDTQYF. The CDR3 DNA sequence: TGTGCCAGCAGGAGCGGAACCCGGCGAGATACGCAGTATTTT.

V is TRBV7-2 and J is TRBJ1-1; D may be TRBD1 (5 bases). Germline V gene sequence: CDR1 SGHTA, CDR2 FQGNSA. V dropped 4 bases and J dropped 7 bases, with 16 bases sitting between them. This CDR3 spans 14 amino acids. CDR3 sequence (DNA): TGTGCCAGCAGCTCCCCCGTCCAGGGTTTTGAAGCTTTCTTT. This translates into CASSSPVQGFEAFF.

The chain combines TRBV6-5 with TRBJ2-7, with TRBD2 matching over 8 bases. The germline CDR1 and CDR2 sequences are MNHEY and SVGAGI. V was pared by 4 bases and J by 3 bases, with 2 bases of the junction left unmatched. This CDR3 is 13 amino acids long. The CDR3 nucleotides read TGTGCCAGCAGTTCGGGAGGGGTCTACGAGCAGTACTTC. Protein: CASSSGGVYEQYF.

Only a few counts were recorded for this clone. This rearrangement joins TRBV6-4 to TRBJ2-1; D perhaps matches TRBD1 (6 bases). The CDR3 is 15 residues long. The germline CDR1 and CDR2 sequences are MRHNA and SNTAGT. Trimming cost V 2 bases and J 3 bases, with 11 bases left between them. The CDR3 loop reads CASSDRGGDYNEQFF. In nucleotides, the CDR3 is TGTGCCAGCAGTGACCGAGGGGGAGACTACAATGAGCAGTTCTTC.

The CDR3: CASSFHPAGGSGETQYF. CDR3 coding DNA: TGCGCCAGCAGCTTTCATCCAGCGGGAGGCTCGGGGGAGACCCAGTACTTC. The chain is built from TRBV5-1 and TRBJ2-5; 9 positions agree with TRBD2. Germline V gene lookup returns CDR1 SGHRS and CDR2 YFSETQ. The CDR3 has 17 residues. V dropped 2 bases and J dropped 5; count of bases not matched to a gene: 13.

The CDR3 protein is CASSQGAGWVPRGDTQYF. CDR3 DNA: TGTGCCAGCAGCCAAGGAGCAGGTTGGGTCCCGCGGGGAGATACGCAGTATTTT. The V gene is TRBV4-2, the J gene TRBJ2-3; D may be TRBD2 (6 bases). The V gene lost 1 base and the J gene lost 5 bases, with 22 bases spanning the gap. The V gene's germline CDR1 is LGHNA and CDR2 YNFKEQ. The CDR3 loop spans 18 amino acids.

The chain has TRBV12-5 and TRBJ2-7; 10 bases line up with TRBD2. Per the germline V gene, CDR1 is LGHNT and CDR2 is FRNRAP. This CDR3 region has 22 residues. The trim removed 5 bases at V and 0 bases at J, leaving 25 bases unmatched. The CDR3 sequence is CASGMHRGLGLAGVISSYEQYF. In nucleotides, the CDR3 is TGTGCTAGTGGTATGCACAGGGGGTTAGGGCTAGCGGGAGTGATAAGCTCCTACGAGCAGTACTTC.

The chain employs TRBV7-3 and TRBJ2-7; 7 bases match TRBD1. Losses at the gene ends were 0 bases for V and 6 bases for J; bases not matched to a gene: 2. Germline assignment: CDR1 SGHTA and CDR2 FQGTGA. The CDR3 sequence is 13 residues long. This chain's CDR3 is CASSLTTGAEQYF. The CDR3 nucleotides read TGTGCCAGCAGCTTAACCACAGGGGCCGAGCAGTACTTC.

V usage is TRBV15 and J usage is TRBJ2-3; 8 bases line up with TRBD1. The length of the CDR3 is 16 residues. V trimming: 3 bases; J trimming: 6 bases; junction bases outside the gene matches: 11. Per the germline V gene, CDR1 is LNHNV and CDR2 is YYDKDF (reference sequence). The CDR3 DNA reads as TGTGCCACCAGCAGTCCCCGGACAGGGCGCGCCGATACGCAGTATTTT. It is translated as CATSSPRTGRADTQYF.

This chain joins TRBV6-6 and TRBJ2-1; the match to TRBD2 covers 8 bases. The CDR3 totals 15 residues. The V and J ends lost 0 bases and 9 bases, in that order; junction bases with no gene match: 7. Germline V gives CDR1 MNHNY, CDR2 SVGAGI (reference sequence). Here the CDR3 DNA reads TGTGCCAGCAGTTACTCGGCAACGGGAGGGAGTGAGCAGTTCTTC. Protein sequence: CASSYSATGGSEQFF.

The gene calls are TRBV6-5 and TRBJ1-1, with D tentatively TRBD1 (6 bases). The CDR3 covers 14 residues. From germline, CDR1 is MNHEY and CDR2 SVGAGI. The germline V and J ends were trimmed by 4 bases and 1 base, with 10 bases remaining between them. CDR3 bases: TGTGCCAGCAGTTGGCAGGGGCCGAACACTGAAGCTTTCTTT. This sequence encodes CASSWQGPNTEAFF.

This chain joins TRBV5-1 and TRBJ2-3; 8 nucleotides align to TRBD1. Germline V lookup: CDR1 SGHRS, CDR2 YFSETQ. This CDR3 has 16 amino acids. V lost 4 bases to trimming and J lost 2 bases; unmatched junction nucleotides: 9. CDR3: CASSQWDRRTTDTQYF. The CDR3 DNA sequence: TGCGCCAGCAGCCAATGGGACAGGAGAACCACAGATACGCAGTATTTT.